Given below is one T cell receptor beta chain in context. This record belongs to a study of shared clonotypes between healthy human individuals. This CDR3 is 14 amino acids long. The germline CDR1 and CDR2 sequences are SGHTA and FQGTGA. V lost 7 bases and J 5 bases, leaving 14 bases between the germline ends. The data were produced by immunoSEQ multiplex PCR, yet TCRdb's version contains in-frame clones alone and is incomplete. The data contain some 2,500,000 clones, 90% to 95% of them singletons. The chain couples TRBV7-3 to TRBJ2-2; unclear D gene. The sequence came from a man aged 18-30 years in good health. Some clones in this sample may be carry-over from other donors' samples. The source material was naive CD4+ T cells from PBMCs. Regarding subset: CD45RA+ positively selected. CDR3 sequence (DNA): TGTGCCAGCACCCCTTTCGTGGGAACCGGGGAGCTGTTTTTT. This translates into CASTPFVGTGELFF. Complete variable domain (other parts from reference TRBV7-3 and TRBJ2-2): GAGVSQTPSNKVTEKGKYVELRCDPISGHTALYWYRQSLGQGPEFLIYFQGTGAADDSGLPNDRFFAVRPEGSVSTLKIQRTERGDSAVYLCASTPFVGTGELFFGEGSRLTVL.